The sequence of this TCR beta chain was determined in a study of blood T cell repertoires in COVID-19. V was cut by 4 bases and J by 6 bases, with 18 bases left in between. The germline gives CDR1 SGHVS, CDR2 FQNEAQ. The CDR3 contains 15 residues. Produced via immunoSEQ multiplex PCR; TCRdb's table is partial and in-frame only. The table has 450,000 to 500,000 clones, 75% to 90% seen once. The sample was peripheral blood. This receptor was obtained from a human donor in a cohort sampled during active COVID-19. The chain is built from TRBV7-8 and TRBJ1-1; maybe TRBD1 (6 bases). The CDR3 DNA is TGTGCCAGCAGCTATGGGGGTGTACAGGGTGCTGAAGCTTTCTTT. This sequence encodes CASSYGGVQGAEAFF.